This TCR beta chain stems from a study of blood T cell repertoires in COVID-19. CDR1 is LNHNV, CDR2 YYDKDF, per germline (reference sequence). V was shortened by 3 bases and J by 7 bases, with 7 bases between the two germline ends. CDR3 length: 13 amino acids. This table comes from immunoSEQ multiplex PCR, and its TCRdb copy is limited to in-frame clones, with some not included. The sample gives 250,000 to 350,000 clones, 86% of which show up once; less than 3% is in the top ten. The receptor comes from a woman under 40 with active or convalescent COVID-19. Sequencing input: peripheral blood. This chain links TRBV15 with TRBJ1-6; D uncertain. As DNA, the CDR3 is TGTGCCACCAGCAGTACGGGGAATTCACCCCTCCACTTT. Protein product: CATSSTGNSPLHF.